These 28 T cell receptor beta chains came from one sample sequenced in a study of patients and donors after allogeneic stem cell transplantation. Via MiXCR, TCRdb re-called the RT-PCR reads, giving one row per CDR3 protein. Found here are about 110,000 distinct CDR3 sequences, approximately 35% of them singletons; the top ten hold 27%. Sequencing was performed on blood, either unsorted or a sorted T cell fraction (not recorded which). These receptors were collected from a human donor who was either an allogeneic HSCT recipient or a stem cell or donor lymphocyte infusion donor (not recorded which). It is not recorded whose cells these are; they may come from a transplant donor.

The gene calls are TRBV29-1 and TRBJ2-1; TRBD2 agrees at 8 bases. Per the germline V gene, CDR1 is SQVTM and CDR2 is ANQGSEA. Trimming took 4 bases from V and 2 from J; bases not matched to a gene: 7. The CDR3 has 15 amino acids. The CDR3 nucleotides read TGCAGCGTTGTTCCAGCGGGAGAGGCCTACAATGAGCAGTTCTTC. Translation gives CSVVPAGEAYNEQFF.

The chain links TRBV20-1 to TRBJ2-2; D is uncertain. Germline V gene data show CDR1 as DFQATT and CDR2 as SNEGSKA (reference sequence). Trimming removed 5 bases from V and 4 bases from J, with 8 bases in between. The CDR3 sequence is 12 residues long. The CDR3 DNA follows: TGCAGTGCTCATAGGGCCACCGGGGAGCTGTTTTTT. This codes for CSAHRATGELFF.

The rearrangement links TRBV6-5 to TRBJ1-5, with a tentative D call TRBD1 (6 bases). Germline assignment: CDR1 MNHEY and CDR2 SVGAGI. This CDR3 is 15 amino acids long. Trimming took off 6 bases at V and 4 bases at J, with 16 bases between the two ends. The CDR3 sequence: CASSETGGANQPQHF. CDR3 nucleotide sequence: TGTGCCAGCAGCGAAACGGGGGGCGCGAATCAGCCCCAGCATTTT.

The genes are TRBV7-2 and TRBJ2-5; 7 nucleotides agree with TRBD1. The V segment lost 6 bases and the J segment 1 base; nucleotides outside the gene matches: 8. Germline V gives CDR1 SGHTA, CDR2 FQGNSA. This CDR3 contains 15 residues. CDR3: CASRRVGTVQETQYF. The CDR3 bases are TGTGCCAGCAGGAGAGTAGGGACAGTCCAAGAGACCCAGTACTTC.

CDR3 sequence: CASSPDRHYGYTF. Written as DNA, the CDR3 is TGTGCCAGCAGCCCCGACAGGCACTATGGCTACACCTTC. The rearrangement uses TRBV12-3 or TRBV12-4 and TRBJ1-2; a weak D match, TRBD1 (6 bases). The ends were cut back, 6 bases at V and 3 bases at J, with 11 bases in the middle. The CDR3 consists of 13 residues.

This clonotype was observed a few times. The chain links TRBV27 to TRBJ1-5; D not resolved. The CDR3 covers 13 residues. The V and J ends lost 0 bases and 5 bases respectively, with 5 bases between them. The V gene's germline CDR1 is MNHEY and CDR2 SMNVEV (reference sequence). This CDR3 is CASSLSPYQPQHF. The CDR3 DNA reads TGTGCCAGCAGTTTATCTCCTTATCAGCCCCAGCATTTT.

The chain uses TRBV14 and TRBJ2-5, with 8 bases matching TRBD2. The junction had 2 bases not matched to a gene; V was cut back by 2 bases and J by 3 bases. The CDR3 has 14 residues. Germline assignment: CDR1 SGHDN and CDR2 FVKESK. The CDR3 nucleotides read TGTGCCAGCAGCCAAAAGGGACTAGAAGAGACCCAGTACTTC. Its translation: CASSQKGLEETQYF.

This chain joins TRBV5-1 and TRBJ2-2; 8 nucleotides align to TRBD1. V gave up 7 bases and J gave up 3 bases; unmatched junction bases: 5. This CDR3 contains 14 residues. Per the germline V gene, CDR1 is SGHRS and CDR2 is YFSETQ. The CDR3 here is CASRGQGDTGELFF. In DNA, the CDR3 is TGCGCCAGCCGAGGACAGGGAGACACCGGGGAGCTGTTTTTT.

There are a few counts of this clonotype. This rearrangement joins TRBV29-1 to TRBJ2-7; 8 bases line up with TRBD1. This CDR3 has 13 amino acids. The V gene's germline CDR1 is SQVTM and CDR2 ANQGSEA. V trimming: 4 bases; J trimming: 0 bases; junction bases outside the gene matches: 2. CDR3 nucleotide sequence: TGCAGCGTTGGGGACAGGACCTCCTACGAGCAGTACTTC. This sequence encodes CSVGDRTSYEQYF.

This clonotype was seen once. The gene calls are TRBV2 and TRBJ2-6, with D unresolved. The CDR3 runs to 12 residues. V was trimmed by 6 bases and J by 2 bases, leaving 2 bases between them. Germline V CDR1 and CDR2: SNHLY, FYNNEI. The DNA of the CDR3 is TGTGCCAGCAGGGCTGGGGCCAACGTCCTGACTTTC. Residues: CASRAGANVLTF.

This clonotype was picked up one time. The V and J genes are TRBV30 and TRBJ2-1; TRBD2 is a possible D gene (6 bases). V was shortened by 4 bases and J by 4 bases, with 17 bases between the two germline ends. The CDR3 loop spans 15 amino acids. Germline CDR1 is GTSNPN and CDR2 is SVGIG (reference sequence). CDR3 sequence reads: CAWKRPGTRYNEQFF. Written as DNA, the CDR3 is TGTGCCTGGAAACGTCCCGGGACTCGTTACAATGAGCAGTTCTTC. The complete variable domain, with remaining parts taken from reference TRBV30 and TRBJ2-1, reads SQTIHQWPATLVQPVGSPLSLECTVEGTSNPNLYWYRQAAGRGLQLLFYSVGIGQISSEVPQNLSASRPQDRQFILSSKKLLLSDSGFYLCAWKRPGTRYNEQFFGPGTRLTVL.

This clonotype was seen only a few times. The CDR3 spells CSASSFSNQPQHF. The CDR3 nucleotides are TGCAGTGCTAGCAGTTTTAGCAATCAGCCCCAGCATTTT. V is TRBV20-1 and J is TRBJ1-5; D gene uncertain. Trimming took 3 bases from V and 0 from J, leaving 6 bases between them. The CDR3 length is 13 residues. Germline CDR1 reads DFQATT; CDR2 reads SNEGSKA (reference sequence).

This sequence joins TRBV6-6 and TRBJ2-7; no reliable D call. V was shortened by 0 bases and J by 5 bases, with 2 bases between the two germline ends. CDR1 and CDR2 (germline): MNHNY, SVGAGI (reference sequence). This CDR3 region has 11 residues. The CDR3 DNA reads as TGTGCCAGCAGTTACTCGGACGAGCAGTACTTC. It specifies CASSYSDEQYF.

The J gene is TRBJ2-1, the V gene TRBV7-8; D not resolved. V dropped 4 bases and J dropped 8 bases, with 24 bases sitting between them. This CDR3 region has 17 residues. Germline V gene data show CDR1 as SGHVS and CDR2 as FQNEAQ. The CDR3 protein is CASSSSGWPRPADEQFF. The CDR3 DNA reads TGTGCCAGCAGCTCCTCCGGTTGGCCCCGGCCCGCGGATGAGCAGTTCTTC.

The chain has TRBV9 and TRBJ2-2; D is ambiguous. Deletions cut 4 bases from V and 4 bases from J, with 8 bases between. Germline V lookup: CDR1 SGDLS, CDR2 YYNGEE. The CDR3 runs 13 residues. The CDR3 DNA sequence: TGTGCCAGCAGCTCTGACACCACCGGGGAGCTGTTTTTT. Its translation: CASSSDTTGELFF.

The chain recombines TRBV12-3 or TRBV12-4 with TRBJ1-3; TRBD1 might be the D (6 bases). The ends were cut back, 4 bases at V and 3 bases at J, with 19 bases in the middle. This CDR3 has 17 amino acids. In DNA form, the CDR3 reads TGTGCCAGCAGTTGGGCCCCCCGGGGGGCGGATGGAAACACCATATATTTT. Translated, it gives CASSWAPRGADGNTIYF.

V usage is TRBV6-5 and J usage is TRBJ1-1; D uncertain. CDR3 length: 13 amino acids. With 6 bases removed from V and 7 bases from J, the gap between germline ends came to 15 bases. Per the germline V gene, CDR1 is MNHEY and CDR2 is SVGAGI. CDR3 sequence: CASRPGGRVEAFF. The CDR3 coding sequence is TGTGCCAGCAGGCCGGGCGGACGGGTTGAAGCTTTCTTT.

This clonotype came up many times. The J gene is TRBJ1-1, the V gene TRBV29-1; D is possibly TRBD1 (5 bases). CDR1 is SQVTM, CDR2 ANQGSEA, per germline. CDR3 length: 14 residues. The V and J ends lost 5 bases and 6 bases respectively, with 19 bases between them. DNA for the CDR3: TGCAGCGTTCGGGGCAAATCAGGGATTCCTGAAGCTTTCTTT. This gives the protein CSVRGKSGIPEAFF.

The chain couples TRBV7-8 to TRBJ2-1, with 13 bases identical to TRBD2. The CDR3 has 15 residues. Germline CDR1 and CDR2: SGHVS and FQNEAQ. J lost 6 bases, V lost 5 bases, and 4 bases had no gene match. The DNA of the CDR3 is TGTGCCAGCAGCGTAGGACTAGCGGGAGTCAATGAGCAGTTCTTC. Protein: CASSVGLAGVNEQFF. The entire variable domain, with the rest obtained from reference TRBV7-8 and TRBJ2-1, is as follows: GAGVSQSPRYKVAKRGQDVALRCDPISGHVSLFWYQQALGQGPEFLTYFQNEAQLDKSGLPSDRFFAERPEGSVSTLKIQRTQQEDSAVYLCASSVGLAGVNEQFFGPGTRLTVL.

The rearrangement links TRBV7-9 to TRBJ1-1, with a weak D call TRBD1 (6 bases). Germline-derived CDR1 and CDR2 are SEHNR and FQNEAQ (reference sequence). V was clipped by 5 bases and J by 0 bases, with 13 bases between them. This CDR3 spans 15 amino acids. Written as DNA, the CDR3 is TGTGCCAGCAGCCTGGGACACCCTATGAACACTGAAGCTTTCTTT. Amino acids: CASSLGHPMNTEAFF.

This clonotype was observed many times. The V gene is TRBV7-9, the J gene TRBJ1-6; 8 bases fit TRBD1. Germline CDR1 is SEHNR and CDR2 is FQNEAQ (reference sequence). J was trimmed by 9 bases and V by 0 bases; bases with no gene match: 4. This CDR3 contains 15 residues. CDR3 sequence reads: CASSLAQGAGSPLHF. The CDR3, as DNA: TGTGCCAGCAGCTTAGCCCAGGGGGCAGGTTCACCCCTCCACTTT.

The chain uses TRBV9 and TRBJ2-2; no definite D call. The CDR3 is 17 amino acids. V shed 4 bases and J shed 0 bases, with 16 bases lying between them. CDR1 is SGDLS and CDR2 is YYNGEE in the germline V gene. DNA for the CDR3: TGTGCCAGCAGCCCCCGTCGGACCTCTCCGAACACCGGGGAGCTGTTTTTT. The encoded protein is CASSPRRTSPNTGELFF.

This clonotype turned up a few times. This chain links TRBV5-1 with TRBJ2-1; perhaps TRBD2 as D (6 bases). Looked up from germline, CDR1 is SGHRS and CDR2 is YFSETQ. The CDR3 has 15 residues. V was cut by 0 bases and J by 4 bases, with 11 bases left in between. CDR3 DNA sequence: TGCGCCAGCAGCTTGGTGGGAGGAGGTTACAATGAGCAGTTCTTC. Its translation is CASSLVGGGYNEQFF.

A few counts support this clonotype. This sequence joins TRBV5-1 and TRBJ2-1; D is possibly TRBD1 (5 bases). The germline gives CDR1 SGHRS, CDR2 YFSETQ. Trimming took off 1 base at V and 7 bases at J, with 18 bases between the two ends. This CDR3 is built from 16 residues. The CDR3 region has the DNA TGCGCCAGCAGCTTGTTTGCGGCAGGGCAACAAAATGAGCAGTTCTTC. Translated, it gives CASSLFAAGQQNEQFF.

This chain connects TRBV20-1 to TRBJ1-1, with D uncertain. This CDR3 has 14 residues. CDR1 DFQATT and CDR2 SNEGSKA come from the germline V gene (reference sequence). V shed 6 bases and J shed 7 bases, with 21 bases lying between them. CDR3 loop: CSATAGQVRGEAFF. Here the CDR3 DNA reads TGCAGTGCCACCGCCGGTCAGGTCCGGGGTGAAGCTTTCTTT.

In its sample, this clonotype was seen a few times. The V gene is TRBV6-2 or TRBV6-3, the J gene TRBJ2-1, with a tentative D call TRBD2 (5 bases). V was shortened by 0 bases and J by 8 bases, with 5 bases between the two germline ends. Germline V CDR1 and CDR2: MNHEY, SVGEGT. This CDR3 has 12 residues. CDR3 in DNA: TGTGCCAGCAGTTACTCGAGGGATGAGCAGTTCTTC. It encodes CASSYSRDEQFF.

This clonotype has a handful of counts. V usage is TRBV6-5 and J usage is TRBJ1-6; a possible D gene is TRBD1 (6 bases). V was clipped by 0 bases and J by 7 bases, with 10 bases between them. The CDR3 spans 15 residues. Germline assignment: CDR1 MNHEY and CDR2 SVGAGI. CDR3 sequence reads: CASSYSPGVNSPLHF. The CDR3 DNA sequence: TGTGCCAGCAGTTACTCACCAGGGGTAAATTCACCCCTCCACTTT.

The chain is built from TRBV18 and TRBJ2-1; D might be TRBD1 (6 bases). The V end was cut by 5 bases, the J end by 5 bases, with 10 bases between. The germline gives CDR1 KGHSH, CDR2 LQKENI. This CDR3 region has 13 residues. CDR3 DNA: TGTGCCAGCTCAACGGGACAAAACAATGAGCAGTTCTTC. This encodes CASSTGQNNEQFF.